This TCR beta chain was identified during a study of T cells in narcolepsy. Overall study findings and caveats: Comparing one patient's CSF and blood CD4+ clonotypes highlighted HCRT- and TRIB2-specific autoreactive clonotypes. Autoreactive clonotypes reportedly recurred in blood of same and different patients, not controls.

Germline V gene sequence: CDR1 SGHDN, CDR2 FVKESK. CDR3 length equals 15 residues. Trimming took 5 bases from V and 2 from J, leaving 14 bases between them. The data were produced by immunoSEQ multiplex PCR, yet TCRdb's version contains in-frame clones alone and is incomplete. The sample carries around 30,000 clones, over 70% recorded once. About this clone: The antigen is undetermined.

The chain links TRBV14 to TRBJ2-3, with D maybe TRBD2 (6 bases). The TCR was taken from a human donor in good health. Sequenced: memory (CD45RA-) CD4+ T cells from blood. The CDR3 nucleotides read TGTGCCAGCAGCTTGTTTAGCGGCTACACAGATACGCAGTATTTT. Its protein product is CASSLFSGYTDTQYF.